The clone carrying this TCR beta chain has just a few counts. Its antigen remains unknown. The data originate from a study of CD8+ T cells in alopecia areata. Turning to the study itself: Treatment of the treated patients consisted of oral tofacitinib, 5 to 10 mg twice daily.

After isolation, RNA underwent reverse transcription to generate cDNA as the sequencing template. The repertoire was sequenced with immunoSEQ multiplex PCR; TCRdb's copy has only in-frame clones and lacks some. The sample comprises more than 90,000 clones, around 60% of which are singletons, and 16% rests with the top ten. Study-level points and caveats: Mice gave a clearer picture of TCR sharing than patients did, possibly for HLA-related reasons. There was only one nonresponder, so it was unclear how baseline CD8+ expansion relates to response. Many expanded lesional clones stayed in scalp and blood while on tofacitinib.

Germline V gene lookup returns CDR1 MGHRA and CDR2 YSYEKL. V was pared by 2 bases and J by 5 bases, with 9 bases of the junction left unmatched. The CDR3 is 15 amino acids. Treatment given: oral pan-JAK inhibitor, 5-10 mg twice daily. J is TRBJ2-7 and V is TRBV4-1; TRBD1 agrees at 7 bases. This clonotype was obtained from a human donor with alopecia areata. Material: CD8+ T cells sorted from blood, obtained at approximately week 60, from a patient treated with tofacitinib. CDR3 in amino acids: CASSQIGGPSDEQYF. As DNA, the CDR3 is TGCGCCAGCAGCCAAATAGGGGGCCCCAGTGACGAGCAGTACTTC.